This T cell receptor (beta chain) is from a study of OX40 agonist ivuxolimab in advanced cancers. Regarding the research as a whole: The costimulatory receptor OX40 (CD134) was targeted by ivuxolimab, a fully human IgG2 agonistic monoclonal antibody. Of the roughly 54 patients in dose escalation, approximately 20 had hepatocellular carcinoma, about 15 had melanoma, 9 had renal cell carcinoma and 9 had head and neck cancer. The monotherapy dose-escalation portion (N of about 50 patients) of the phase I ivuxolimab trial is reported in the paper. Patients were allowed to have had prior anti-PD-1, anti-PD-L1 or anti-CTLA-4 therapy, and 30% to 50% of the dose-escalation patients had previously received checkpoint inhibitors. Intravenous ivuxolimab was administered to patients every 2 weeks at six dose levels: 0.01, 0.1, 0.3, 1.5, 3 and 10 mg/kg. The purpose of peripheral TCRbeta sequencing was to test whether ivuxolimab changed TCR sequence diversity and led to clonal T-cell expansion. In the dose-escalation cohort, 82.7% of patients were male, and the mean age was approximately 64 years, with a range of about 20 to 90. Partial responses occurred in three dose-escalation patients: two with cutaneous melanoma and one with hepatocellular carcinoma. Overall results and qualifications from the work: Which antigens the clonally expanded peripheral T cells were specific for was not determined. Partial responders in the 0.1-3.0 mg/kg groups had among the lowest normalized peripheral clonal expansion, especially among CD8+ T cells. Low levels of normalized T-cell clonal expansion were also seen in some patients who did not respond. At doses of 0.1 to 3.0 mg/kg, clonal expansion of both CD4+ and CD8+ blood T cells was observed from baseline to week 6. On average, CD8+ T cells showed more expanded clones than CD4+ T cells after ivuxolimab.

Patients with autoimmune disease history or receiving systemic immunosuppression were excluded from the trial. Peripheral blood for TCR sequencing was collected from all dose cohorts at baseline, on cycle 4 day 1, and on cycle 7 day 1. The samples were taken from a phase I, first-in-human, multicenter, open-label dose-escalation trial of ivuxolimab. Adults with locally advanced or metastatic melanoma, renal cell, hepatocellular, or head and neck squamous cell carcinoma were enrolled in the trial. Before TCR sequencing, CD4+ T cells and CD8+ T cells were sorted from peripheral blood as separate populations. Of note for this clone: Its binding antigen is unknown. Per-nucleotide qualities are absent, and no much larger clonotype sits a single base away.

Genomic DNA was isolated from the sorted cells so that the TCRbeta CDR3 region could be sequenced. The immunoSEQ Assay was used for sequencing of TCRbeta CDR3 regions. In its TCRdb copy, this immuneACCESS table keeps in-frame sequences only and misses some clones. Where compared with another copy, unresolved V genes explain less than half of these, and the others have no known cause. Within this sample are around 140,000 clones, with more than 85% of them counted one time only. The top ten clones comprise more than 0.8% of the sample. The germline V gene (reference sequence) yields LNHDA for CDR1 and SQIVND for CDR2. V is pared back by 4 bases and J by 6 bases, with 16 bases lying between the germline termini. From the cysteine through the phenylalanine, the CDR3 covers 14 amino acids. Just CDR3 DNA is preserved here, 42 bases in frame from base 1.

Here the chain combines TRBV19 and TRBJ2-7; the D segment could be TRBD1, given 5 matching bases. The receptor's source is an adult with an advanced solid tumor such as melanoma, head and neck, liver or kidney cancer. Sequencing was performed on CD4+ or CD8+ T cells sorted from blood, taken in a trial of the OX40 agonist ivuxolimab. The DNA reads TGTGCCAGTAGTAAGGCGAGAAACCAGGGCGAGCAGTACTTC. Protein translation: CASSKARNQGEQYF.